This entry describes one T cell receptor (beta chain). This clone has just a few counts. Its antigen is not yet known. Per-base qualities were not stored, and no clone one base away is much larger. All of the isolated RNA was reverse transcribed with the High Capacity cDNA Reverse Transcription Kit, so expressed TCRB transcripts were sequenced. Deep immunoSEQ sequencing was performed on naive, central memory and regulatory T cell samples, with an average of approximately 3.9 million total reads per sample. Sorted cells were lysed in RLT buffer and RNA was extracted with DNase-treated RNeasy Micro or Mini kits, depending on cell number. To prevent cross-contamination, every cell subset was processed on its own, while patient and healthy donor samples were processed together. Using the immunoSEQ multiplex PCR, TCRB sequences were amplified from cDNA into 87-bp fragments spanning the CDR3 region. Sequencing of the amplicons was performed on the Illumina HiSeq platform. On the study's bioinformatics: Synthetic template baselines were used to correct PCR bias computationally, reads within Hamming distance 2 were collapsed, and singletons that could not be merged were discarded. Reads were aligned against IMGT so that V, D and J genes, CDR3 length and insertions or deletions at six rearrangement sites could be assigned. Clonotype counts were normalized to sorted cell number within each subset before computing true diversity and Gini coefficients with the tcR R package. The overlap coefficient, calculated on TCRB nucleotide sequences, was used to quantify repertoire sharing. Out-of-frame TCRB sequences from naive cells were analyzed as a proxy for the pre-selection repertoire. Held by TCRdb, this immuneACCESS table contains in-frame sequences only and omits some clones. Under half of the omission traces to an unresolved V gene where checked; the cause of the rest is unknown. D and trimming were read from the DNA, whereas the V and J calls and clone size are those reported in that table. In all, the sample holds about 350,000 clones, and about 20% of those were seen once. The ten largest clones capture under 0.055% of the sample.

CDR1 SQVTM and CDR2 ANQGSEA were looked up in the germline V gene. The junction shows trimming of 4 bases on V and 6 bases on J, plus 13 bases between the germline ends. From the cysteine up to the phenylalanine, the CDR3 has a length of 13 residues. CDR3 DNA is the only sequence kept; it has 39 bases, read in frame from the first base. A single peripheral blood draw of around 120 mL on average was collected from each donor into heparinised tubes. Using a panel that included CD45RO, CCR7, CD25, CD127, CD95 and CD27, naive, central memory, regulatory and stem cell-like memory CD4+ T cells were sorted on a BD FACSAria II. All sorted populations exceeded 98% purity. Right away, PBMCs were isolated by Lymphoprep density gradient centrifugation and were stained directly, with no culture step. To minimize batch effects, samples were stained and sorted in pairs, one healthy donor with one patient per experiment.

These data originate in a study of beta chain features in type 1 diabetes (dated by TCRdb to 2016 to 2019). About the study as a whole: Mean age, gender distribution, total cell number and subset yield were not different between patients and healthy donors. A total of 100 million to 110 million sorted cells were examined across all samples, and a strong correlation was observed between cell number per subset and RNA yield. The study compared TCRB repertoires of sorted circulating CD4+ T cell subsets between recently diagnosed type 1 diabetes patients and matched healthy donors. Regulatory and stem cell-like memory subsets were obtained from only 8 patients and roughly 8 healthy donors, while naive and central memory subsets were obtained from all 30 or so donors.

Overall results and qualifications from the work: Naive, central memory and regulatory TCRB repertoires appeared more similar among patients than among healthy donors. Because cDNA was sequenced instead of genomic DNA, highly expressing activated cells could be over-represented, though the groups showed no difference in activation or CD3 levels. At VDJ recombination sites, patients with type 1 diabetes made fewer insertions and deleted more nucleotides, a pattern implying thymic rearrangement abnormalities. In all four CD4+ subsets, TCRB CDR3 length was moderately but significantly shorter in type 1 diabetes patients. PCR may preferentially amplify shorter templates, but because patient and control samples were amplified and corrected together, any resulting skew would affect both groups equally. Because small numbers of individuals were included in the HLA sub-analyses, any influence of HLA type on TCRB rearrangement was left unresolved.

This chain is built from TRBV29-1 and TRBJ1-5; the best D guess is TRBD1, with 5 bases matching. The receptor comes from a woman aged 18-29 years in good health. Sequencing was carried out using naive CD4+ T cells from blood. The sample's cell subset or site label, in plain terms: true naive CD4+ T cells. CDR3 protein: CSVGWGVSQPQHF. The DNA sequence follows: TGCAGCGTTGGGTGGGGGGTAAGTCAGCCCCAGCATTTT.